This note documents a single T cell receptor (beta chain) sequence. The antigen remains undetermined. Primers for the PCR totalled 60 Vbeta and 13 Jbeta. The protocol was immunoSEQ multiplex PCR, while the TCRdb copy is restricted to in-frame clones and leaves out a portion. In the table there are roughly 120,000 clones, over 8% of which are singletons. The CDR3 is 13 amino acids. Germline loops: CDR1 SNHLY, CDR2 FYNNEI. Trimming shortened V by 6 bases and J by 8 bases, and 14 bases separated the two germline ends. The data derive from a study of cytomegalovirus exposure and HLA in healthy donors. Study conclusions and caveats: Sequencing had likely introduced a cluster of highly shared sequence variants as an artifact. A list of approximately 160 TCR beta chains associated with cytomegalovirus was given.

The sample comprised PBMCs. The sequence was collected from a man between 40 and 49 years old in good health and CMV-seronegative. The chain carries TRBV2 and TRBJ1-3, with D hard to call. CDR3 sequence reads: CASRGGGRYTIYF. Here the CDR3 DNA reads TGTGCCAGCAGAGGTGGAGGTCGGTACACCATATATTTT.